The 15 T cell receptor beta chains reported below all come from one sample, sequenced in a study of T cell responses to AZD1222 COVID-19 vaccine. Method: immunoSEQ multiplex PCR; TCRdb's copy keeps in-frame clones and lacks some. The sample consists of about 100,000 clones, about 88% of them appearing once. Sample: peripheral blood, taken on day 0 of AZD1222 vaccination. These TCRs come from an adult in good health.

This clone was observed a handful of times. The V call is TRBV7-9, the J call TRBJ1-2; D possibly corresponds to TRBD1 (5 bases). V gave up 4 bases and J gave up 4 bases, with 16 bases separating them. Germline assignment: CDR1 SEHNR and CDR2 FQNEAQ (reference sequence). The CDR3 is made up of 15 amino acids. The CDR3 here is CASSSGTGETYGYTF. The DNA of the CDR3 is TGTGCCAGCAGCTCCGGGACGGGGGAAACCTATGGCTACACCTTC.

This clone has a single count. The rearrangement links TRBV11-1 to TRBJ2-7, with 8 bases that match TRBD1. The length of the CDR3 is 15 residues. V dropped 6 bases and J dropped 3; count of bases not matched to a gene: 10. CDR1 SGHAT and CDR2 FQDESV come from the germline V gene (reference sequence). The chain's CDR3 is CASRFGQGPFYEQYF. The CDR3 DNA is TGTGCCAGCAGATTTGGACAGGGACCATTCTACGAGCAGTACTTC. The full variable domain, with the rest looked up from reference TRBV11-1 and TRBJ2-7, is EAEVAQSPRYKITEKSQAVAFWCDPISGHATLYWYRQILGQGPELLVQFQDESVVDDSQLPKDRFSAERLKGVDSTLKIQPAELGDSAMYLCASRFGQGPFYEQYFGPGTRLTVT.

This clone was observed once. The CDR3 bases are TGTGCCAGCAGCTTAGGGGGCAGGGGAAACACCGGGGAGCTGTTTTTT. This codes for CASSLGGRGNTGELFF. The chain uses TRBV7-2 and TRBJ2-2; maybe TRBD1 (6 bases). CDR1 and CDR2 (germline): SGHTA, FQGNSA. V gave up 1 base and J gave up 2 bases, with 11 bases separating them. CDR3 length: 16 residues. The entire variable domain, with the rest obtained from reference TRBV7-2 and TRBJ2-2, is as follows: GAGVSQSPSNKVTEKGKDVELRCDPISGHTALYWYRQSLGQGLEFLIYFQGNSAPDKSGLPSDRFSAERTGGSVSTLTIQRTQQEDSAVYLCASSLGGRGNTGELFFGEGSRLTVL.

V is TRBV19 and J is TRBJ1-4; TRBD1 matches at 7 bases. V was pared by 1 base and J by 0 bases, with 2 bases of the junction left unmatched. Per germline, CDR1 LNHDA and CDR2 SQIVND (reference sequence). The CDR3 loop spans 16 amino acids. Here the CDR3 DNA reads TGTGCCAGTAGTATAGGGGACAGACCAACTAATGAAAAACTGTTTTTT. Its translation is CASSIGDRPTNEKLFF.

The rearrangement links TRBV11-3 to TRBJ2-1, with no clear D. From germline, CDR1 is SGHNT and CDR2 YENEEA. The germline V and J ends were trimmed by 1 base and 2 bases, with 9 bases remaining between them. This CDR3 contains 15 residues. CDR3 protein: CASSLGRGAYNEQFF. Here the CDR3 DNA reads TGTGCCAGCAGCTTAGGTCGAGGTGCCTACAATGAGCAGTTCTTC.

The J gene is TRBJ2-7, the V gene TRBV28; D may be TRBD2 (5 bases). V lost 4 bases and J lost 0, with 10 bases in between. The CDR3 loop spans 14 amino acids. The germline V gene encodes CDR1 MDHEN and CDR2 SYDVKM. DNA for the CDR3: TGTGCCAGCAGTTCTTCCGGGGACTCCTACGAGCAGTACTTC. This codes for CASSSSGDSYEQYF.

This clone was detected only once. The CDR3 loop is CASSLRDRDLYGYTF. CDR3 DNA: TGTGCCAGCAGCCTACGGGACAGGGATCTATATGGCTACACCTTC. The rearrangement joins TRBV5-6 to TRBJ1-2, with TRBD1 identical over 9 bases. J gave up 5 bases and V 4 bases, and 9 bases lay outside the gene matches. Germline V CDR1 and CDR2: SGHDT, YYEEEE. This CDR3 has 15 amino acids.

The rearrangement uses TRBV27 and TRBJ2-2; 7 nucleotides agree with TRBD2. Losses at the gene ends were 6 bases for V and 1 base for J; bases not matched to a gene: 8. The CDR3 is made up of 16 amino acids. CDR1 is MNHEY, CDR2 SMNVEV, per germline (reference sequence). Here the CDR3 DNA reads TGTGCCAGCAGCCTCGGTGGCGGGGGGAACACCGGGGAGCTGTTTTTT. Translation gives CASSLGGGGNTGELFF.

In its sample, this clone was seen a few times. The CDR3 region is CASSLTRALLEKLFF. DNA for the CDR3: TGTGCCAGCAGCTTAACAAGGGCGCTCCTTGAAAAACTGTTTTTT. The chain joins TRBV7-8 to TRBJ1-4; D gene ambiguous. This CDR3 is 15 amino acids long. In germline, CDR1 is SGHVS, CDR2 FQNEAQ. V was clipped by 2 bases and J by 7 bases, with 14 bases between them.

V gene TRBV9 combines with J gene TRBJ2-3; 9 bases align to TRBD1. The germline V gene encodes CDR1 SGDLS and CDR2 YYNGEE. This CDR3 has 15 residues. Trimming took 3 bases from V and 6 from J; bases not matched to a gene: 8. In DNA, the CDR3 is TGTGCCAGCAGCGGGAACAGGGGGCAAGGGGATACGCAGTATTTT. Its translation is CASSGNRGQGDTQYF.

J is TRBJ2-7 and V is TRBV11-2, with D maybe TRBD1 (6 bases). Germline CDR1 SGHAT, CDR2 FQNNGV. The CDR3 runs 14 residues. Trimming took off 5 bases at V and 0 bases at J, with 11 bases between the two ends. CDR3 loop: CASSPRTASYEQYF. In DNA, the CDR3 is TGTGCCAGCAGCCCCCGGACAGCCTCCTACGAGCAGTACTTC.

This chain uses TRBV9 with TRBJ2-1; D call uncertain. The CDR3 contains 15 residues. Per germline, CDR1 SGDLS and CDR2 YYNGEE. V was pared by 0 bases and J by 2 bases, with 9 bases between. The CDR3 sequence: CASSVEGDPYNEQFF. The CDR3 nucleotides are TGTGCCAGCAGCGTAGAGGGCGACCCCTACAATGAGCAGTTCTTC.

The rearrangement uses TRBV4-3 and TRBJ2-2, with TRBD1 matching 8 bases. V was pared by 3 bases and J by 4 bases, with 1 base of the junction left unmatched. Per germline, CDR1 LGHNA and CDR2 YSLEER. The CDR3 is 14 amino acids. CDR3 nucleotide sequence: TGCGCCAGCAGCCAGACAGGGGCCACCGGGGAGCTGTTTTTT. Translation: CASSQTGATGELFF.

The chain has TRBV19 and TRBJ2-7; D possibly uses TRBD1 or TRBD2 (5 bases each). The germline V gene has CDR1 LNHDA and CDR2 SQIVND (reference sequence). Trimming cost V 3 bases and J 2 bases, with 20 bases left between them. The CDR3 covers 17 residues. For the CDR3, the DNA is TGTGCCAGTAGTATGGGGACCGGGCGCCCTAAGACCTACGAGCAGTACTTC. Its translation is CASSMGTGRPKTYEQYF.

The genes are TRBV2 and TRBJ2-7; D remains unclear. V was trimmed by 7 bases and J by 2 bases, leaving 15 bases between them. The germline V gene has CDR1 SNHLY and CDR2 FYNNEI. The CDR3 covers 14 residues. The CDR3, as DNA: TGTGCCAGCACGACCGGGCCCCCGGCCTACGAGCAGTACTTC. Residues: CASTTGPPAYEQYF.